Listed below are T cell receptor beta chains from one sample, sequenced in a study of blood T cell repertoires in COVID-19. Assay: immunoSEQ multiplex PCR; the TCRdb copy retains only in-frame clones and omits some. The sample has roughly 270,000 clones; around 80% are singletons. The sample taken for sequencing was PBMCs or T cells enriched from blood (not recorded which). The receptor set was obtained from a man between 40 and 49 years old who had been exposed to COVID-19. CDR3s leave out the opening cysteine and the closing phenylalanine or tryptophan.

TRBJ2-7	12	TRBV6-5	ASSRDYPSDEQY
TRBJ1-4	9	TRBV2	ASYRGEKLF
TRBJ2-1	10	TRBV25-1	ASGSPYNEQF
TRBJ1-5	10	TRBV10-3	AIRAPDQPQH
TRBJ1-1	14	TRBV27	ASSLSPRGRGTEAF
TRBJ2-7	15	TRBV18	ASSPPNSGTTGGEQY
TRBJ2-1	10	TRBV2	ASSGSGGAEF
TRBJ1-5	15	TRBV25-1	ASSEPFGSGRDQPQH
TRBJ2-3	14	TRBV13	ASSLWAGSRTDTQY
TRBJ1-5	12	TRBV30	AWSSTGPVKPQH
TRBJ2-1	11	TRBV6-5	AIGEGAGYEQF
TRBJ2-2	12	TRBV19	ASSPRRAFGELF
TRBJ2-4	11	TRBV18	ASSLGLENIQY